This section outlines one T cell receptor (beta chain) sequence together with its context. The target antigen is unknown. The V and J ends lost 0 bases and 8 bases, in that order; junction bases with no gene match: 14. The CDR3 is made up of 17 amino acids. Germline V lookup: CDR1 MGHRA, CDR2 YSYEKL. This record comes from a study of long-term antiretroviral therapy in people with HIV. Study conclusions and caveats: Clonal expansions arising prior to ART prevailed in the repertoire at every time point.

Version v3.0 of the immunoSEQ assay was performed at survey level. Repertoires were generated with immunoSEQ multiplex PCR, while TCRdb's copy carries only in-frame clones and drops some. In the table there are about 25,000 clones, approximately 90% of which are singletons. The V and J genes are TRBV4-1 and TRBJ2-3, with TRBD2 identical over 7 bases. The receptor comes from a woman in her thirties with HIV. The sequenced sample was unsorted PBMCs, obtained 1.9 years after starting antiretroviral therapy. In DNA form, the CDR3 reads TGCGCCAGCAGCCAAGAGGGCTTTGGAGGCTCGGGGGGTACGCAGTATTTT. It translates to CASSQEGFGGSGGTQYF.